This TCR beta chain stems from a study of blood T cell repertoires in COVID-19. TCRdb's table, derived via immunoSEQ multiplex PCR, lists solely in-frame clones and lacks some. This table has fewer than 400,000 clones, roughly 90% appearing once. This CDR3 has 16 residues. Unmatched junction bases numbered 9, after V lost 5 bases and J lost 1 base. The germline V gene has CDR1 MGHRA and CDR2 YSYEKL. The sample consisted of PBMCs or T cells enriched from blood (not recorded which). V is TRBV4-1 and J is TRBJ1-1; 8 bases map to TRBD1. The clonotype was recovered from a man aged 55 to 70 who had recovered from COVID-19. The CDR3 is CASSDRQGWGNTEAFF. The DNA of the CDR3 is TGCGCCAGCAGCGATCGACAGGGGTGGGGGAACACTGAAGCTTTCTTT.